The following is a TCR beta chain sequence with its context. Authors' processing steps: Reference gene primer amplification yielded estimated nucleated cell counts. Clones were sequenced by immunoSEQ multiplex PCR, and TCRdb holds only the in-frame ones, with some missing. V and J calls plus clone size are reproduced from that table; the DNA served to infer D and trimming. The sample contains hundreds of thousands of clones, 86% of which appear only once. The data derive from a study of blood T cell repertoires in COVID-19. Looking at the study overall: There were acute and convalescent COVID-19 samples, and they came from the United States, Italy and Spain. Sample material is recorded as cDNA or gDNA derived from T cells, B-cell-depleted T cells, or PBMCs.

This CDR3 has 14 residues. J gave up 9 bases and V 1 base, and 6 bases lay outside the gene matches. Looked up from germline, CDR1 is LGHNA and CDR2 is YNFKEQ. The specimen was peripheral blood. This TCR came from a woman in her 30s with active or convalescent COVID-19. The chain employs TRBV4-2 and TRBJ2-1; 7 bases line up with TRBD1. CDR3 protein: CASSQGGTVIEQFF. The CDR3 nucleotides read TGTGCCAGCAGCCAAGGGGGGACAGTCATTGAGCAGTTCTTC.